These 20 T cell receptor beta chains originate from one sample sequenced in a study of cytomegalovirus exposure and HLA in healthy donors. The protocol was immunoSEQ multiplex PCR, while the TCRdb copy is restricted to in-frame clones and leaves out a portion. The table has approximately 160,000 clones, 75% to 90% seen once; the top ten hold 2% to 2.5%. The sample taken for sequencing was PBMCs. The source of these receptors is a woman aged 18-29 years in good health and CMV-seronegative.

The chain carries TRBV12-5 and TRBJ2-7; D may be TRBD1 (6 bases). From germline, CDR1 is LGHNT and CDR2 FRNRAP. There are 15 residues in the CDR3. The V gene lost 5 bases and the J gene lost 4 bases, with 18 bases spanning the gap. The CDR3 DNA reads TGTGCTAGTGGTCCCTCAGGGGCGCCAGGGTACGAGCAGTACTTC. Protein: CASGPSGAPGYEQYF. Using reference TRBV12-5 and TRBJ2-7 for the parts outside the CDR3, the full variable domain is DARVTQTPRHKVTEMGQEVTMRCQPILGHNTVFWYRQTMMQGLELLAYFRNRAPLDDSGMPKDRFSAEMPDATLATLKIQPSEPRDSAVYFCASGPSGAPGYEQYFGPGTRLTVT.

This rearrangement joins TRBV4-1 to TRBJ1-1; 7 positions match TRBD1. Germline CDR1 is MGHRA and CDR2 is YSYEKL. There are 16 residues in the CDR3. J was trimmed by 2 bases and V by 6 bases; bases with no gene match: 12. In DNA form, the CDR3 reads TGCGCCAGCAGTAGCCCAAGGGACAGAGCCAACACTGAAGCTTTCTTT. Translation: CASSSPRDRANTEAFF.

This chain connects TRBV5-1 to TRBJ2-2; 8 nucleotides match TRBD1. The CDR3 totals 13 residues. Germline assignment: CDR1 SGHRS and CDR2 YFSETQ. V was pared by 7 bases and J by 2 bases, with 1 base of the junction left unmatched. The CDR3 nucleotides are TGCGCCAGCGGACAGGGCAACACCGGGGAGCTGTTTTTT. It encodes CASGQGNTGELFF.

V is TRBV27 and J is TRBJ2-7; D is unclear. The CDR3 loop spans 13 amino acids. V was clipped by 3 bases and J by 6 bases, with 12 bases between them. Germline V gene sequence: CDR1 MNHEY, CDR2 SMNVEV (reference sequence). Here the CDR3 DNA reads TGTGCCAGCAGTTTGAGCCTGGTCTCCGAGCAGTACTTC. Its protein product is CASSLSLVSEQYF.

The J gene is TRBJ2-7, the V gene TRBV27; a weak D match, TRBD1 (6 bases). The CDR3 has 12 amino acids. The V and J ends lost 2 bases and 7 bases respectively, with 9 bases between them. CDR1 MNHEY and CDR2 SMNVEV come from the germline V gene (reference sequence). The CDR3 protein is CASSLPTGEQYF. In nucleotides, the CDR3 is TGTGCCAGCAGTTTACCGACAGGAGAGCAGTACTTC.

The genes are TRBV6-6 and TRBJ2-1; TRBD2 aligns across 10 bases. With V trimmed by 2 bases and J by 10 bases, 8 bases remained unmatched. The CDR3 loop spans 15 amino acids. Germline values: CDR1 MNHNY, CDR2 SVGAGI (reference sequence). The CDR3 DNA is TGTGCCAGCAGTTACAGCTCTAGCGGGAGTCAGGAGCAGTTCTTC. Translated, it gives CASSYSSSGSQEQFF.

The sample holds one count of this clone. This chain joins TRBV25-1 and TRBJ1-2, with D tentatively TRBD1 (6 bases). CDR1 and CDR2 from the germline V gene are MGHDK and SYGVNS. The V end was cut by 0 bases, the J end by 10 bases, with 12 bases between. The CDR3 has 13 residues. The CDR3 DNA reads TGTGCCAGCAGTGAATATGGGTACAGGGACTACACCTTC. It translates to CASSEYGYRDYTF.

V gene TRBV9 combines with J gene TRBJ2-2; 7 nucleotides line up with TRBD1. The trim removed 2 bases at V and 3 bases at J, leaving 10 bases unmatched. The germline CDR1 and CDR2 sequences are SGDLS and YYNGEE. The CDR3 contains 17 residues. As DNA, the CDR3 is TGTGCCAGCAGCGTCCATGGACAGGTGGGGGACACCGGGGAGCTGTTTTTT. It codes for CASSVHGQVGDTGELFF.

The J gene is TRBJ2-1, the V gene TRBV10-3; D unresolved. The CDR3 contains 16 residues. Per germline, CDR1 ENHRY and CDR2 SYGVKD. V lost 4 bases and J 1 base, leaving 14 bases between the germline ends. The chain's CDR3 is CAISGPAQRSYNEQFF. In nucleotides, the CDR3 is TGTGCCATCAGTGGTCCCGCCCAGAGGTCCTACAATGAGCAGTTCTTC.

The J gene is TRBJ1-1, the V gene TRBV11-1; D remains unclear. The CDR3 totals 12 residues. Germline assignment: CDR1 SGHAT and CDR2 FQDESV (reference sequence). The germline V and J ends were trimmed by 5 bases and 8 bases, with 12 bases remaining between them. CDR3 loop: CASSRLGSEAFF. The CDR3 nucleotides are TGTGCCAGCAGCAGACTCGGCAGCGAAGCTTTCTTT.

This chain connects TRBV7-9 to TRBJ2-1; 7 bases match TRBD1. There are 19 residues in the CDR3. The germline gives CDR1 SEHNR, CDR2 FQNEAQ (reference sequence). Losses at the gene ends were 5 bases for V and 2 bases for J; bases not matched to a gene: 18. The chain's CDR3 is CASSIRRVPRDRTYNEQFF. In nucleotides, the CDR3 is TGTGCCAGCAGCATACGACGTGTCCCCCGGGACAGAACCTACAATGAGCAGTTCTTC.

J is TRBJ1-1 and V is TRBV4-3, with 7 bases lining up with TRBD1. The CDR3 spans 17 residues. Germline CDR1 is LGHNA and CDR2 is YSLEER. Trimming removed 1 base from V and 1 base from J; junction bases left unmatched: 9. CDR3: CASSQAEGAEWNTEAFF. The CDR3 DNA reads TGCGCCAGCAGCCAAGCTGAGGGGGCTGAGTGGAACACTGAAGCTTTCTTT.

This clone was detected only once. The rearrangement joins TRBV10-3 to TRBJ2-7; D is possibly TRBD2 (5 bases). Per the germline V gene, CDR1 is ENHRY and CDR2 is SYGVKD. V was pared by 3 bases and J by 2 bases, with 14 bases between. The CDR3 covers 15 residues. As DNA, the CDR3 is TGTGCCATCAGTGAAGGAGGCACCCAGGCCTACGAGCAGTACTTC. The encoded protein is CAISEGGTQAYEQYF.

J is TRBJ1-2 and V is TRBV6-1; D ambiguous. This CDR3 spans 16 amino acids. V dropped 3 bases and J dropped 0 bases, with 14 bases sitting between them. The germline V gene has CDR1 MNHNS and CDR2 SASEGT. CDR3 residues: CASSDNRPTTNYGYTF. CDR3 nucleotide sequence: TGTGCCAGCAGTGATAACAGACCAACCACTAACTATGGCTACACCTTC.

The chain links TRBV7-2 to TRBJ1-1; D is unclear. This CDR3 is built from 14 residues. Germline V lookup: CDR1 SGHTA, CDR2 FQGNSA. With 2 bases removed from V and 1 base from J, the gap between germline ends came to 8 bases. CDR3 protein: CASSLQEGNTEAFF. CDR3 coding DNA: TGTGCCAGCAGCTTACAGGAGGGGAACACTGAAGCTTTCTTT.

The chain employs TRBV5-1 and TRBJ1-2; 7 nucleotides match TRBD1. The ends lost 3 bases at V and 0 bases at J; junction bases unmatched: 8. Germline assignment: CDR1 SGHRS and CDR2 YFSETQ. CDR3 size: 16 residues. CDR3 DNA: TGCGCCAGCAGCTCGTCCCGGGACAGAGCTAACTATGGCTACACCTTC. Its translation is CASSSSRDRANYGYTF.

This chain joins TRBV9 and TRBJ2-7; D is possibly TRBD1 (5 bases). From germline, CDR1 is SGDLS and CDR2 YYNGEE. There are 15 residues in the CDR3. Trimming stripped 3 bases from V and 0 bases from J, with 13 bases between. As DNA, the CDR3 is TGTGCCAGCAGCGCGAGTGGGGCCGCCTCCTACGAGCAGTACTTC. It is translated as CASSASGAASYEQYF.

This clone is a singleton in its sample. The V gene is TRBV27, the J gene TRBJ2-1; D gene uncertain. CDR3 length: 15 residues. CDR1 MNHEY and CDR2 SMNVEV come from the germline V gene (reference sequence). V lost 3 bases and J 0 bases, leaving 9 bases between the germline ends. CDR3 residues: CASSLGLSSYNEQFF. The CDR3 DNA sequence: TGTGCCAGCAGTTTGGGCCTCAGCTCCTACAATGAGCAGTTCTTC.

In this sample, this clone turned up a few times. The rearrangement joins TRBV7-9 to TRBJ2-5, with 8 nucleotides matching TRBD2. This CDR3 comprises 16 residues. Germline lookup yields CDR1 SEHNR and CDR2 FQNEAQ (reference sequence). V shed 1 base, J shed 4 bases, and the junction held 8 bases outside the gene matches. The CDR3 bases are TGTGCCAGCAGCTTAGTCGGTCCAGCGGGGGTAGAGACCCAGTACTTC. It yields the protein CASSLVGPAGVETQYF. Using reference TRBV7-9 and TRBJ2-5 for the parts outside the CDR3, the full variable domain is DTGVSQNPRHKITKRGQNVTFRCDPISEHNRLYWYRQTLGQGPEFLTYFQNEAQLEKSRLLSDRFSAERPKGSFSTLEIQRTEQGDSAMYLCASSLVGPAGVETQYFGPGTRLLVL.

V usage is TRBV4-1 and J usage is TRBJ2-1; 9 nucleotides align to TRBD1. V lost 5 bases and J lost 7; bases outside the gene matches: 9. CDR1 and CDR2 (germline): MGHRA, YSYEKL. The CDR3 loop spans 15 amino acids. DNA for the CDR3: TGCGCCAGCAGCTCCGGGACAGGGTATGATAATGAGCAGTTCTTC. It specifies CASSSGTGYDNEQFF.